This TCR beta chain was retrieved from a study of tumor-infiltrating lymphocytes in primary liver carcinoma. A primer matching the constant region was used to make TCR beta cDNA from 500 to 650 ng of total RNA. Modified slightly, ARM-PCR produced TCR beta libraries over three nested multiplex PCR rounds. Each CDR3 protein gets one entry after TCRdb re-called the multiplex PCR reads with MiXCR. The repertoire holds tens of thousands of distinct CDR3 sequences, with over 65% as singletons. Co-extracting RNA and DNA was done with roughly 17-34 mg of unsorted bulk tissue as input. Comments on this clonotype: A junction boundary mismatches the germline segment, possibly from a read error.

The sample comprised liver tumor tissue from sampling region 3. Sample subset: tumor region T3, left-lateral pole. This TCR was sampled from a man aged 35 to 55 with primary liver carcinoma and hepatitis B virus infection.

CDR3 sequence reads: CVSTYLREGRENGYTF. The CDR3 nucleotides read TGTGTCAGCACTTACCTGAGGGAAGGCAGGGAAAATGGCTACACCTTC. The rearrangement uses TRBV6-5 and TRBJ1-2; weak D call: TRBD1 (5 bases). Germline V gene sequence: CDR1 MNHEY, CDR2 SVGAGI. CDR3 length: 16 residues.